The entry below describes one TCR beta chain. This sample is part of a study of cytomegalovirus exposure and HLA in healthy donors. Study at large: In an earlier analysis, approximately 120 million unique TCR beta sequences were found from about 179 million T cells.

Germline V gives CDR1 SGHTA, CDR2 FQGNSA. The V segment lost 1 base and the J segment 2 bases; nucleotides outside the gene matches: 4. This CDR3 spans 16 amino acids. A multiplex PCR was run with 60 Vbeta primers and 13 Jbeta primers. The protocol was immunoSEQ multiplex PCR, while the TCRdb copy is restricted to in-frame clones and leaves out a portion. The sample contains 59,000 or so clones, approximately 85% of which appear only once. The J gene is TRBJ2-2, the V gene TRBV7-2; 7 bases line up with TRBD1. The sample was PBMCs. The receptor was isolated from a female donor in good health and CMV-seronegative. This CDR3 reads CASSLVGTVNTGELFF. CDR3 DNA: TGTGCCAGCAGCTTAGTGGGGACAGTTAACACCGGGGAGCTGTTTTTT.